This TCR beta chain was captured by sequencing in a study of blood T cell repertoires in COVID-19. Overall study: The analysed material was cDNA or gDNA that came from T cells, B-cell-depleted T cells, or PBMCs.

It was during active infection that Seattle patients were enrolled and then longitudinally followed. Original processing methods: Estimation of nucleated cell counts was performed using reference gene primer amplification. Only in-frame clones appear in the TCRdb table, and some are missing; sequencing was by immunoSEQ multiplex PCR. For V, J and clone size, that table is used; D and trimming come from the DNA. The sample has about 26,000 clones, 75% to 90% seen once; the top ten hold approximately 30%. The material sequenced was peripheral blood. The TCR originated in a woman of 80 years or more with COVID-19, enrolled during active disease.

CDR3 sequence: CASSLGPGEGNQPQHF. The CDR3 nucleotides are TGTGCCAGCAGTTTAGGGCCAGGTGAGGGAAATCAGCCCCAGCATTTT. The V call is TRBV27, the J call TRBJ1-5, with D hard to call. This CDR3 is built from 16 residues. Germline values: CDR1 MNHEY, CDR2 SMNVEV (reference sequence). Trimming stripped 2 bases from V and 4 bases from J, with 15 bases between.